The entry below gives a single T cell receptor beta chain sequence along with its context. The assay was immunoSEQ multiplex PCR, and TCRdb's table has in-frame clones only and misses some. Here the sample spans a few hundred thousand clones, 86% being singletons. The germline V and J ends were trimmed by 2 bases and 2 bases, with 7 bases remaining between them. Germline-derived CDR1 and CDR2 are LNHDA and SQIVND (reference sequence). The CDR3 runs 14 residues. The sample comes from a study of blood T cell repertoires in COVID-19. The gene calls are TRBV19 and TRBJ1-3; the D gene is possibly TRBD1 (5 bases). The sample consisted of peripheral blood. The clonotype originates from a man of 80 years or more with acute or convalescent COVID-19. The CDR3 DNA reads TGTGCCAGTAGTATACAGGGTGCTGGAAACACCATATATTTT. Protein: CASSIQGAGNTIYF.